This entry describes one T cell receptor beta chain. The antigen is unknown. The germline V and J ends were trimmed by 7 bases and 5 bases, with 17 bases remaining between them. The CDR3 length is 14 residues. Germline V CDR1 and CDR2: MDHEN, SYDVKM. This record comes from a study of T cells in Graves' hyperthyroidism and ophthalmopathy. Study-wide context: Before any treatment, at initial diagnosis, peripheral blood was collected. Study findings and constraints: In validation, the model predicted ophthalmopathy. These predictions came a median about 6.5 months before onset. Blood shared most expanded thyroid clonotypes above 0.001.

There were TCR beta CDR3 regions amplified from RNA transcripts. The TCR CDR3 was amplified in a first-round RT-PCR using the HTBI primer set. TCRdb independently ran MiXCR on the multiplex PCR reads; one entry per CDR3 protein. This sample carries 530,000 or so distinct CDR3 sequences, around 22% of them seen once, and the ten largest clones take 11%. The sample comprised blood. This chain uses TRBV28 with TRBJ2-5; D may be TRBD1 (6 bases). The TCR sequence derives from a woman between 25 and 40 years old with Graves' ophthalmopathy. As DNA, the CDR3 is TGTGCCAGCATCAGCACAGGGTATGGCGAGACCCAGTACTTC. Amino acid sequence: CASISTGYGETQYF. The whole variable domain, remainder taken from reference TRBV28 and TRBJ2-5, is DVKVTQSSRYLVKRTGEKVFLECVQDMDHENMFWYRQDPGLGLRLIYFSYDVKMKEKGDIPEGYSVSREKKERFSLILESASTNQTSMYLCASISTGYGETQYFGPGTRLLVL.